The entry below gives a single TCR beta chain sequence along with its context. CDR3 length: 13 amino acids. Germline assignment: CDR1 SQVTM and CDR2 ANQGSEA. With V trimmed by 0 bases and J by 5 bases, 4 bases remained unmatched. This sample stems from a study of blood T cell repertoires in COVID-19. Study in general: From the United States, Italy and Spain came samples of acute and convalescent COVID-19. From T cells, B-cell-depleted T cells, or PBMCs came the material, which was cDNA or gDNA.

Per the study methods: Researchers report that nucleated cell counts were estimated from reference gene primer amplification. Using immunoSEQ multiplex PCR, the repertoire was profiled, and TCRdb retains in-frame clones only, with some absent. Clonal size and the V and J genes are those of that table, whereas D and trimming came from the DNA. Of approximately 220,000 clones in the sample, 83% are singletons; the top ten hold about 7.4%. The chain employs TRBV29-1 and TRBJ2-7; 7 nucleotides agree with TRBD1. The TCR sequence derives from a woman aged 45-65 years with acute or convalescent COVID-19. Sequencing was done on a sample of peripheral blood. CDR3 protein: CSVEDETGNEQYF. In nucleotides, the CDR3 is TGCAGCGTTGAAGATGAGACAGGGAACGAGCAGTACTTC.